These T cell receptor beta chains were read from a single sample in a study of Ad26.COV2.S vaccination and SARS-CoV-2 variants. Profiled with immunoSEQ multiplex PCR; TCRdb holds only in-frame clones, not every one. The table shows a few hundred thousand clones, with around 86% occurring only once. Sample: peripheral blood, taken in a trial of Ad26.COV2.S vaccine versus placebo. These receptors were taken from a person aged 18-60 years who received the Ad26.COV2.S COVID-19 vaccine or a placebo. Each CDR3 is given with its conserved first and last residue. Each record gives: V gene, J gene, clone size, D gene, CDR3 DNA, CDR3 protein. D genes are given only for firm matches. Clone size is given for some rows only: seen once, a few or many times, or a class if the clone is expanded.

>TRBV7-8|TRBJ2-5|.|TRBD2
TGTGCCAGCAGCTTGGGGCGGGGGGTCCAAGAGACCCAGTACTTC
CASSLGRGVQETQYF
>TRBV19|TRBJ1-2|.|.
TGTGCCAGTAGTATTACAGGGATTGGCTACACCTTC
CASSITGIGYTF
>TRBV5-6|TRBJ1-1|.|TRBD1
TGTGCCAGCAGCTTGGAGTTCAGGGGGGACACTGAAGCTTTCTTT
CASSLEFRGDTEAFF
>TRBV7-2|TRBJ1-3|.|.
TGTGCCAGCAGCTTAGCAACAGGGTTTGGAAACACCATATATTTT
CASSLATGFGNTIYF
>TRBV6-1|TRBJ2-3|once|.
TGTGCCAGCAGTGACCCAGCACGGTCAGATACGCAGTATTTT
CASSDPARSDTQYF
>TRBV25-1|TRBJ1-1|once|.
TGTGCCAGCAGTGGCTCAGTGAAGGCTTTCTTT
CASSGSVKAFF
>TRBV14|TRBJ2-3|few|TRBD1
TGTGCCAGCAGCCAAGATGAGGACAGGGTTGGTCGAGATACGCAGTATTTT
CASSQDEDRVGRDTQYF
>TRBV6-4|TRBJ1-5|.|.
TGTGCCAGCAGTCCCCAGGGCGGACAGCCCCAGCATTTT
CASSPQGGQPQHF
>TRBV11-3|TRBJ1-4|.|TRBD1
TGTGCCAGCAGCCGGACAGGGGGTGAAAAACTGTTTTTT
CASSRTGGEKLFF
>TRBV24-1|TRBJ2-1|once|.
TGTGCCACCAGTGATCCTGGACAGATTGAGCAGTTCTTC
CATSDPGQIEQFF
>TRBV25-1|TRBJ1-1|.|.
TGTGCCAGCAGTGAATTTGGCAGTCAGAGTGAAGCTTTCTTT
CASSEFGSQSEAFF